The 9 T cell receptor beta chains given below trace back to one sample, sequenced in a study of T cell responses to AZD1222 COVID-19 vaccine. Libraries were prepared by immunoSEQ multiplex PCR; TCRdb keeps only in-frame clonotypes and omits some of them. The sample yields fewer than 200,000 clones, 90% to 95% seen once. This material consisted of peripheral blood, taken 28 days after the second AZD1222 dose. The origin of the receptors is an adult who received the AZD1222 COVID-19 vaccine.

In this sample, this clone turned up once. V gene TRBV27 combines with J gene TRBJ2-1, with unresolved D. V shed 6 bases and J shed 2 bases, with 14 bases lying between them. From germline, CDR1 is MNHEY and CDR2 SMNVEV (reference sequence). The CDR3 loop spans 15 amino acids. This CDR3 is CASSLKPVPYNEQFF. The CDR3 bases are TGTGCCAGCAGCCTGAAACCAGTTCCCTACAATGAGCAGTTCTTC.

The chain couples TRBV24-1 to TRBJ2-6; 9 bases fit TRBD1. Germline V gene sequence: CDR1 KGHDR, CDR2 SFDVKD. J lost 2 bases, V lost 3 bases, and 4 bases had no gene match. This CDR3 is 17 amino acids long. The CDR3 protein is CATSDPGQGTGANVLTF. The CDR3 region has the DNA TGTGCCACCAGTGATCCGGGACAGGGCACTGGGGCCAACGTCCTGACTTTC.

This clone was observed a few times. This rearrangement joins TRBV25-1 to TRBJ1-2; D perhaps matches TRBD1 (6 bases). Germline V gene data show CDR1 as MGHDK and CDR2 as SYGVNS. This CDR3 has 15 residues. With 3 bases removed from V and 4 bases from J, the gap between germline ends came to 15 bases. The CDR3 spells CASSDYQRGVYGYTF. Here the CDR3 DNA reads TGTGCCAGCAGTGACTACCAAAGGGGGGTCTATGGCTACACCTTC.

V is TRBV5-1 and J is TRBJ1-1; D call uncertain. V lost 0 bases to trimming and J lost 2 bases, with 11 bases between them. Germline CDR1 is SGHRS and CDR2 is YFSETQ. The CDR3 consists of 15 residues. The CDR3 protein is CASSLAARVNTEAFF. DNA of the CDR3: TGCGCCAGCAGCTTGGCCGCACGGGTTAACACTGAAGCTTTCTTT.

A single count supports this clone. V gene TRBV12-3 or TRBV12-4 combines with J gene TRBJ1-1; D gene ambiguous. Trimming left V 5 bases short and J 8 bases short, with 15 bases between. The CDR3 consists of 13 residues. CDR3 bases: TGTGCCAGCAGTGGCCCCCAGTATGCCGAAGCTTTCTTT. It translates to CASSGPQYAEAFF.

This clone turned up a few times. The chain couples TRBV9 to TRBJ2-3; the match to TRBD1 covers 11 bases. Germline V gene data show CDR1 as SGDLS and CDR2 as YYNGEE. This CDR3 has 15 amino acids. V trimming: 4 bases; J trimming: 3 bases; junction bases outside the gene matches: 4. DNA for the CDR3: TGTGCCAGCAGCCAAGGACAGGGGGCTACAGATACGCAGTATTTT. Its protein product is CASSQGQGATDTQYF.

The chain links TRBV19 to TRBJ2-3, with TRBD2 matching over 13 bases. Germline V gene data show CDR1 as LNHDA and CDR2 as SQIVND (reference sequence). J lost 4 bases, V lost 0 bases, and 10 bases had no gene match. The CDR3 consists of 19 residues. CDR3 sequence: CASSIDWYTGLAGADTQYF. The CDR3 bases are TGTGCCAGTAGTATAGATTGGTACACCGGACTAGCGGGAGCAGATACGCAGTATTTT. The full variable domain, completed using reference TRBV19 and TRBJ2-3, is DGGITQSPKYLFRKEGQNVTLSCEQNLNHDAMYWYRQDPGQGLRLIYYSQIVNDFQKGDIAEGYSVSREKKESFPLTVTSAQKNPTAFYLCASSIDWYTGLAGADTQYFGPGTRLTVL.

The V gene is TRBV10-3, the J gene TRBJ2-3, with 11 bases identical to TRBD1. V was pared by 10 bases and J by 4 bases, with 10 bases of the junction left unmatched. Germline V CDR1 and CDR2: ENHRY, SYGVKD. The CDR3 runs to 15 residues. The CDR3 protein is CASTDRGPVADTQYF. DNA of the CDR3: TGTGCCAGCACGGACAGGGGGCCGGTAGCAGATACGCAGTATTTT.

The chain combines TRBV5-1 with TRBJ1-2, with TRBD1 matching 8 bases. The CDR3 length is 14 residues. J gave up 8 bases and V 6 bases, and 12 bases lay outside the gene matches. Germline CDR1 is SGHRS and CDR2 is YFSETQ. Here the CDR3 reads CASNIDRGIEGYTF. The CDR3 DNA sequence: TGCGCCAGCAACATCGACAGGGGAATTGAAGGCTACACCTTC.